A single sample gave rise to the 17 T cell receptor beta chains below, sequenced in a study of identical twins (dated by TCRdb to the mid-2010s). Library generation was performed with 5' RACE. Sequencing was carried out with an Illumina HiSeq 2000. TCRdb reworked the public reads: Q25 trimming with fastp, MiXCR clone assembly, productive beta chains retained. Rows with a matching CDR3 protein are joined into one entry that keeps the most common DNA and genes. In this sample the table shows 690,000 or so distinct CDR3 sequences, 8.6% of which occur a single time. Of the sample, 0.75% to 1% is held by the ten largest clones. These data are also associated with another study on yellow fever vaccine responses in identical twins.

Specimen: PBMCs. All receptors come from a woman between 18 and 29 years old in good health.

The chain links TRBV24-1 to TRBJ2-2; TRBD2 aligns across 7 bases. Germline values: CDR1 KGHDR, CDR2 SFDVKD. Unmatched junction bases numbered 11, after V lost 5 bases and J lost 6 bases. This CDR3 is built from 16 residues. Here the CDR3 DNA reads TGTGCCACCAGTGCCCTTCCGGCGGGAGATCCCGGGGAGCTGTTTTTT. Protein sequence: CATSALPAGDPGELFF.

This clonotype was seen repeatedly, ten times or more. In nucleotides, the CDR3 is TGTGCCACCAGTGATTCCGGGACAGGGCGTCTCTATGGCTACACCTTC. This gives the protein CATSDSGTGRLYGYTF. This chain links TRBV24-1 with TRBJ1-2; 9 nucleotides align to TRBD1. The CDR3 contains 16 residues. Trimming took 2 bases from V and 4 from J; bases not matched to a gene: 7. The germline V gene has CDR1 KGHDR and CDR2 SFDVKD.

This chain links TRBV12-3 or TRBV12-4 with TRBJ2-1; 14 nucleotides match TRBD2. J was trimmed by 3 bases and V by 7 bases; bases with no gene match: 11. The CDR3 loop spans 18 amino acids. CDR3 nucleotide sequence: TGTGCCAGCAACCCGGGACTAGCGGGAGTGAGCCTCTACAATGAGCAGTTCTTC. Its protein product is CASNPGLAGVSLYNEQFF.

There are many counts of this clonotype. The genes are TRBV12-3 or TRBV12-4 and TRBJ1-5; 9 nucleotides match TRBD1. J was trimmed by 3 bases and V by 5 bases; bases with no gene match: 2. CDR3 size: 14 residues. This CDR3 is CASSRTGDNQPQHF. The CDR3 DNA reads TGTGCCAGCAGTCGGACAGGGGACAATCAGCCCCAGCATTTT.

This clonotype appeared many times. The chain couples TRBV12-3 or TRBV12-4 to TRBJ2-5; TRBD1 or TRBD2 may be the D gene (6 bases each). The CDR3 extends over 14 amino acids. Trimming took off 6 bases at V and 5 bases at J, with 16 bases between the two ends. The CDR3 DNA follows: TGTGCCAGCAGCCTCTTCGGGGGCTCGGAGACCCAGTACTTC. Its translation is CASSLFGGSETQYF.

There are a few counts of this clonotype. The genes are TRBV28 and TRBJ2-6; 7 nucleotides match TRBD2. With V trimmed by 5 bases and J by 1 base, 8 bases remained unmatched. The CDR3 covers 17 residues. The germline gives CDR1 MDHEN, CDR2 SYDVKM. In DNA form, the CDR3 reads TGTGCCAGCAGTCCGTGGGAGGGAGGATCTGGGGCCAACGTCCTGACTTTC. As protein: CASSPWEGGSGANVLTF.

In this sample, this clonotype turned up a few times. The V gene is TRBV20-1, the J gene TRBJ2-7; a weak D match, TRBD2 (5 bases). The length of the CDR3 is 12 residues. Deletions cut 3 bases from V and 3 bases from J, with 9 bases between. Germline V lookup: CDR1 DFQATT, CDR2 SNEGSKA (reference sequence). The DNA of the CDR3 is TGCAGTGCTAGTAGTCGGGGCTACGAGCAGTACTTC. It encodes CSASSRGYEQYF.

This clonotype has only a few counts. The chain joins TRBV2 to TRBJ2-1; D unresolved. The CDR3 is 10 amino acids. Trimming cost V 6 bases and J 10 bases, with 7 bases left between them. From germline, CDR1 is SNHLY and CDR2 FYNNEI. The CDR3 DNA reads as TGTGCCAGCAGGACGAAGGAGCAGTTCTTC. Translation gives CASRTKEQFF.

The chain is built from TRBV5-1 and TRBJ2-7; D unresolved. Germline V gene sequence: CDR1 SGHRS, CDR2 YFSETQ. Trimming took off 4 bases at V and 2 bases at J, with 22 bases between the two ends. This CDR3 has 17 amino acids. DNA of the CDR3: TGCGCCAGCAGCGCACGGGCGGACGAGCCGAATACCTACGAGCAGTACTTC. Translation: CASSARADEPNTYEQYF.

The V and J genes are TRBV25-1 and TRBJ2-5; weak D call: TRBD2 (5 bases). The CDR3 has 14 amino acids. In germline, CDR1 is MGHDK, CDR2 SYGVNS. Trimming removed 6 bases at V and 6 bases at J, with 17 bases between. This chain's CDR3 is CASSSNIFGKTQYF. The CDR3 bases are TGTGCCAGCAGCTCGAATATTTTCGGGAAGACCCAGTACTTC.

This clonotype was counted at least ten times. The J gene is TRBJ1-3, the V gene TRBV29-1; D gene uncertain. Trimming cost V 5 bases and J 4 bases, with 12 bases left between them. There are 13 residues in the CDR3. CDR1 and CDR2 from the germline V gene are SQVTM and ANQGSEA. CDR3 protein: CSVLPAGGNTIYF. For the CDR3, the DNA is TGCAGCGTTTTGCCAGCAGGAGGAAACACCATATATTTT.

This clonotype was detected ten times or more. The chain couples TRBV3-1 to TRBJ2-7; 13 bases line up with TRBD2. Germline V gene lookup returns CDR1 LGHDT and CDR2 YNNKEL (reference sequence). Unmatched junction bases numbered 7, after V lost 5 bases and J lost 6 bases. The CDR3 consists of 15 residues. The CDR3 protein is CASSNGLAGALEQYF. Written as DNA, the CDR3 is TGTGCCAGCAGCAACGGACTAGCGGGAGCACTCGAGCAGTACTTC.

This clonotype came up many times. The J gene is TRBJ2-2, the V gene TRBV12-3 or TRBV12-4, with 8 bases identical to TRBD1. The trim removed 6 bases at V and 1 base at J, leaving 7 bases unmatched. This CDR3 has 16 residues. CDR3 loop: CASSHPGTGNTGELFF. CDR3 coding DNA: TGTGCCAGCAGCCACCCCGGGACAGGGAACACCGGGGAGCTGTTTTTT.

About this clonotype: With a much larger clone just one base away, this may be a read error. The DNA for the CDR3 is TGTGCCAGCAGTGACGCGAACACCGGGGAGCTGTTTTTT. Translating gives CASSDANTGELFF. V gene TRBV2 combines with J gene TRBJ2-2; D uncertain. The germline V gene encodes CDR1 SNHLY and CDR2 FYNNEI. This CDR3 region has 13 residues. V lost 3 bases to trimming and J lost 0 bases, with 2 bases between them.

J is TRBJ1-2 and V is TRBV7-6; D is perhaps TRBD1 (5 bases). There are 13 residues in the CDR3. Germline CDR1 and CDR2: SGHVS and FNYEAQ. V lost 5 bases, J lost 8 bases, and 15 bases lay in between. The DNA of the CDR3 is TGTGCCAGCAGCAACCGTCGGGGCGAGGGCTACACCTTC. Translated, it gives CASSNRRGEGYTF.

The chain couples TRBV5-1 to TRBJ2-7; 10 nucleotides match TRBD1. V was clipped by 5 bases and J by 7 bases; unmatched bases: 6. This CDR3 has 13 residues. Germline assignment: CDR1 SGHRS and CDR2 YFSETQ. The CDR3 spells CASRLDRGWEQYF. For the CDR3, the DNA is TGCGCCAGCAGACTGGACAGGGGGTGGGAGCAGTACTTC.

This clonotype was detected many times. V gene TRBV28 combines with J gene TRBJ2-7; a weak D match, TRBD2 (6 bases). The CDR3 covers 12 residues. Germline values: CDR1 MDHEN, CDR2 SYDVKM. Trimming stripped 10 bases from V and 4 bases from J, with 14 bases between. The CDR3 loop is CATEEGTYEQYF. The CDR3, as DNA: TGTGCCACAGAGGAGGGCACGTACGAGCAGTACTTC.